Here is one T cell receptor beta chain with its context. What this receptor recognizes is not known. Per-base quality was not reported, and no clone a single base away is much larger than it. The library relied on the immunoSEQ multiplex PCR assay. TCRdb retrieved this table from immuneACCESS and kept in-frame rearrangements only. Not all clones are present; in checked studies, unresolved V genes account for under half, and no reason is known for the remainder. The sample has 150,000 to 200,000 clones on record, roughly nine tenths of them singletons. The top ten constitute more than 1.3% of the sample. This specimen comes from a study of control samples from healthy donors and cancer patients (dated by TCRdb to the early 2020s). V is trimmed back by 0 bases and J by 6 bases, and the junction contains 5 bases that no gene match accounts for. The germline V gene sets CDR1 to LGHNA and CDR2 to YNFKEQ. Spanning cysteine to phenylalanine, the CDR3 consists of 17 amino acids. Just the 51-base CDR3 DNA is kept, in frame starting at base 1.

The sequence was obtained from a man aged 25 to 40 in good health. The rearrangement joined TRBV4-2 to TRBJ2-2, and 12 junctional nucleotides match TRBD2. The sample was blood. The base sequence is TGTGCCAGCAGCCAAGATCTGCTAGCGGGGGGGCCCGGGGAGCTGTTTTTT. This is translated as CASSQDLLAGGPGELFF.